The rows below give T cell receptor beta chains drawn from one sample of a study of T cells in Graves' hyperthyroidism and ophthalmopathy. TCRdb passed the multiplex PCR reads through MiXCR, listing each CDR3 protein once. Of approximately 380,000 distinct CDR3 sequences detected, approximately 17% appear once; the ten largest clones hold 40%. Material: blood. The receptors come from a young man with Graves' ophthalmopathy. Both conserved end residues are part of each CDR3. The D gene is left open where the match is weak. Where a row states a size, it is once, few, many or the class of an expanded clone; other rows omit it.

j_gene	v_gene	abundance	d_gene	CDR3aa	CDR3nt
TRBJ1-1	TRBV5-1	many	NA	CASSSPGGGTEAFF	TGCGCCAGCAGCAGCCCGGGAGGGGGCACTGAAGCTTTCTTT
TRBJ2-7	TRBV7-9	many	NA	CASSLEKYEQYF	TGTGCCAGCAGCTTAGAAAAGTACGAGCAGTACTTC
TRBJ2-3	TRBV2	many	NA	CASSTGLTDTQYF	TGTGCCAGCAGTACAGGCTTGACAGATACGCAGTATTTT
TRBJ2-2	TRBV11-1	many	NA	CASSLQVGELFF	TGTGCCAGCAGCTTACAGGTCGGGGAGCTGTTTTTT
TRBJ2-7	TRBV14	many	TRBD1	CASSHSGQGAYEQYF	TGTGCCAGCAGCCACTCAGGACAGGGAGCCTACGAGCAGTACTTC
TRBJ1-1	TRBV7-3	NA	NA	CASSLMDREAFF	TGTGCCAGCAGCTTAATGGACCGGGAAGCTTTCTTT
TRBJ1-6	TRBV18	few	NA	CASSPPGEGRSPLHF	TGTGCCAGCTCACCACCGGGAGAGGGACGGTCACCCCTCCACTTT
TRBJ2-7	TRBV27	many	NA	CASSRTVVSYEQYF	TGTGCCAGCAGTCGGACTGTCGTCTCCTACGAGCAGTACTTC
TRBJ2-2	TRBV19	few	TRBD2	CASSRRGVNTGELFF	TGTGCCAGTAGTCGCCGGGGGGTTAACACCGGGGAGCTGTTTTTT
TRBJ2-1	TRBV5-1	few	TRBD2	CASSGFGGAYNEQFF	TGCGCCAGCAGCGGTTTCGGGGGGGCCTACAATGAGCAGTTCTTC
TRBJ1-1	TRBV19	NA	NA	CASTKGVVNTEAFF	TGTGCCAGTACCAAAGGGGTCGTGAACACTGAAGCTTTCTTT
TRBJ2-7	TRBV2	many	TRBD2	CASSDTGTSGLHYEQYF	TGTGCCAGCAGTGACACCGGGACTAGCGGGCTACACTACGAGCAGTACTTC
TRBJ2-7	TRBV9	NA	TRBD1	CASSVGGTALPEQYF	TGTGCCAGCAGCGTAGGAGGGACAGCTCTTCCCGAGCAGTACTTC
TRBJ2-1	TRBV18	many	TRBD1	CASSEGDSKYNEQFF	TGTGCCAGCTCAGAGGGGGACAGCAAATACAATGAGCAGTTCTTC
TRBJ2-3	TRBV13	many	TRBD2	CASSLGLAGTDTQYF	TGTGCCAGCAGCCTGGGACTAGCGGGCACAGATACGCAGTATTTT
TRBJ2-7	TRBV28	many	TRBD1	CASSLVGTVIYEQYF	TGTGCCAGCAGTTTAGTCGGGACAGTGATTTACGAGCAGTACTTC
TRBJ1-4	TRBV10-3	many	TRBD1	CAISETDRGREKLFF	TGTGCCATCAGTGAGACCGACAGGGGGCGTGAAAAACTGTTTTTT
TRBJ1-2	TRBV6-1	many	TRBD1	CASSPGDRRDYGYTF	TGTGCCAGCAGTCCCGGGGACAGGAGGGACTATGGCTACACCTTC
TRBJ2-5	TRBV5-1	few	NA	CASSPGAWQETQYF	TGCGCCAGCAGCCCGGGCGCCTGGCAAGAGACCCAGTACTTC
TRBJ2-1	TRBV9	few	NA	CASSPRNREAYNEQFF	TGTGCCAGCAGTCCAAGGAACAGGGAGGCCTACAATGAGCAGTTCTTC
TRBJ1-1	TRBV2	many	TRBD1	CASSRPQGTTEAFF	TGTGCCAGCAGTCGTCCACAGGGGACCACTGAAGCTTTCTTT
TRBJ2-1	TRBV24-1	NA	NA	CATSDPSRDNYNEQFF	TGTGCCACCAGTGATCCGTCCCGGGACAACTACAATGAGCAGTTCTTC
TRBJ2-5	TRBV6-9	few	TRBD1	CASSSHGTGQETQYF	TGTGCCAGCAGTTCCCACGGGACAGGCCAAGAGACCCAGTACTTC
TRBJ2-3	TRBV5-1	many	NA	CASSPAGSDTQYF	TGCGCCAGCAGCCCGGCGGGGTCAGATACGCAGTATTTT
TRBJ1-2	TRBV12-3/TRBV12-4	many	NA	CASSYRVGYGYTF	TGTGCCAGCAGTTACAGGGTCGGCTATGGCTACACCTTC
TRBJ2-1	TRBV2	many	NA	CASSDTAESDGPYNEQFF	TGTGCCAGCAGTGACACGGCGGAGTCCGATGGTCCCTACAATGAGCAGTTCTTC
TRBJ1-6	TRBV4-1	few	TRBD1	CASSDRVNDSPLHF	TGCGCCAGCAGCGACAGGGTTAACGATTCACCCCTCCACTTT
TRBJ2-5	TRBV10-2	few	TRBD2	CASSAVGGMKETQYF	TGCGCCAGCAGTGCCGTCGGGGGGATGAAAGAGACCCAGTACTTC
TRBJ1-1	TRBV2	NA	TRBD1	CASSAHRDRGLHTEAFF	TGTGCCAGCAGCGCCCACCGGGACAGGGGGCTCCACACTGAAGCTTTCTTT
TRBJ2-7	TRBV2	many	NA	CASNLGGRYEQYF	TGTGCCAGCAACTTAGGCGGGCGCTACGAGCAGTACTTC
TRBJ2-7	TRBV12-3/TRBV12-4	many	TRBD2	CASSWVAGVSYEQYF	TGTGCCAGCAGTTGGGTAGCGGGGGTTTCCTACGAGCAGTACTTC
TRBJ1-1	TRBV20-1	many	NA	CSASAIEAFF	TGCAGTGCTAGTGCGATTGAAGCTTTCTTT
TRBJ2-1	TRBV7-9	many	TRBD2	CASSASGGAHNEQFF	TGTGCCAGCAGCGCTAGCGGGGGGGCTCACAATGAGCAGTTCTTC
TRBJ2-3	TRBV7-3	many	NA	CASSLGASGKQYF	TGTGCCAGCAGCTTGGGAGCTAGTGGGAAGCAGTATTTT
TRBJ2-3	TRBV7-8	many	TRBD1	CASSLEGQTDTQYF	TGTGCCAGCAGCTTAGAGGGACAGACAGATACGCAGTATTTT
TRBJ1-2	TRBV20-1	NA	NA	CSVHLTEGGYTF	TGCAGTGTTCACTTGACAGAAGGGGGCTACACCTTC
TRBJ2-1	TRBV4-1	few	NA	CASSQEYEGTSYNEQFF	TGCGCCAGCAGCCAAGAATATGAGGGGACCTCCTACAATGAGCAGTTCTTC
TRBJ2-1	TRBV6-5	NA	TRBD1	CASSSWTGNYNEQFF	TGTGCCAGCAGTTCTTGGACAGGGAACTACAATGAGCAGTTCTTC
TRBJ2-2	TRBV11-2	NA	NA	CASSRLTTGELFF	TGTGCCAGCAGCCGCCTTACCACCGGGGAGCTGTTTTTT
TRBJ2-1	TRBV6-2/TRBV6-3	many	TRBD2	CASRGAGGQSYNEQFF	TGTGCCAGCCGGGGGGCGGGGGGGCAGTCCTACAATGAGCAGTTCTTC
TRBJ2-3	TRBV7-2	many	NA	CASSFERTDTQYF	TGTGCCAGCAGCTTCGAGCGCACAGATACGCAGTATTTT
TRBJ1-1	TRBV3-1	many	NA	CASSPPIGMNTEAFF	TGTGCCAGCAGCCCCCCCATAGGGATGAACACTGAAGCTTTCTTT
TRBJ2-2	TRBV4-1	NA	NA	CASSHSVETNTGELFF	TGCGCCAGCAGCCACTCAGTAGAGACAAACACCGGGGAGCTGTTTTTT